The 18 T cell receptor beta chains listed next were all sequenced from one sample in a study of blood T cell repertoires in COVID-19. Only in-frame clones appear in the TCRdb table, and some are missing; sequencing was by immunoSEQ multiplex PCR. The table lists about 110,000 clones, 70% to 80% of them singletons, with less than 25% in the top ten. Sequenced sample: peripheral blood. These receptors all come from a man between 65 and 85 years old with active or convalescent COVID-19.

The J gene is TRBJ1-1, the V gene TRBV5-4; D is uncertain. There are 13 residues in the CDR3. Germline V gene data show CDR1 as SGHNT and CDR2 as YYREEE (reference sequence). V lost 2 bases to trimming and J lost 1 base, with 6 bases between them. The CDR3 nucleotides read TGTGCCAGCAGCTTTCCGGGGAACACTGAAGCTTTCTTT. Translated: CASSFPGNTEAFF. Full variable domain (remainder filled in from reference TRBV5-4 and TRBJ1-1): ETGVTQSPTHLIKTRGQQVTLRCSSQSGHNTVSWYQQALGQGPQFIFQYYREEENGRGNFPPRFSGLQFPNYSSELNVNALELDDSALYLCASSFPGNTEAFFGQGTRLTVV.

In its sample, this clone is medium-sized. The rearrangement uses TRBV7-2 and TRBJ1-4, with 7 bases matching TRBD1. Losses at the gene ends were 5 bases for V and 3 bases for J; bases not matched to a gene: 18. The CDR3 is made up of 19 amino acids. The germline gives CDR1 SGHTA, CDR2 FQGNSA. The CDR3 protein is CASSITIGTVAAPNEKLFF. The CDR3 DNA is TGTGCCAGCAGCATTACAATCGGGACAGTAGCCGCACCTAATGAAAAACTGTTTTTT.

This clone has a handful of counts. The chain uses TRBV7-9 and TRBJ1-2; possibly TRBD1 for D (5 bases). CDR3 size: 15 residues. Germline V gives CDR1 SEHNR, CDR2 FQNEAQ (reference sequence). V lost 0 bases, J lost 3 bases, and 11 bases lay in between. CDR3 sequence reads: CASSLAAGRDYGYTF. CDR3 coding DNA: TGTGCCAGCAGCTTAGCAGCAGGGAGGGACTATGGCTACACCTTC.

The chain combines TRBV2 with TRBJ2-4; 8 nucleotides match TRBD1. The CDR3 consists of 16 residues. The germline V gene encodes CDR1 SNHLY and CDR2 FYNNEI. V lost 5 bases and J lost 3; bases outside the gene matches: 9. The CDR3 loop reads CASSNGQGEVKNIQYF. CDR3 DNA: TGTGCCAGCAGTAATGGACAGGGTGAGGTCAAAAACATTCAGTACTTC.

The V and J genes are TRBV6-5 and TRBJ1-1; D perhaps matches TRBD1 (5 bases). CDR1 is MNHEY and CDR2 is SVGAGI in the germline V gene. This CDR3 has 12 residues. Trimming cost V 8 bases and J 0 bases, with 7 bases left between them. The CDR3 protein is CASYRLNTEAFF. Here the CDR3 DNA reads TGTGCCAGCTACAGGTTGAACACTGAAGCTTTCTTT.

The table lists this clone with a count of one. The chain links TRBV6-5 to TRBJ1-1, with D uncertain. Per germline, CDR1 MNHEY and CDR2 SVGAGI. The length of the CDR3 is 13 residues. The V end was cut by 5 bases, the J end by 1 base, with 8 bases between. The CDR3 region is CASSQTQNTEAFF. CDR3 DNA: TGTGCCAGCAGTCAGACACAGAACACTGAAGCTTTCTTT.

The chain uses TRBV28 and TRBJ1-1, with D maybe TRBD1 (5 bases). Germline V gene lookup returns CDR1 MDHEN and CDR2 SYDVKM. Trimming took off 8 bases at V and 4 bases at J, with 14 bases between the two ends. The length of the CDR3 is 13 residues. CDR3 coding DNA: TGTGCCAGCCTCCCGGGGGGGTTCACTGAAGCTTTCTTT. Amino acids: CASLPGGFTEAFF. Full variable domain (missing parts from reference TRBV28 and TRBJ1-1): DVKVTQSSRYLVKRTGEKVFLECVQDMDHENMFWYRQDPGLGLRLIYFSYDVKMKEKGDIPEGYSVSREKKERFSLILESASTNQTSMYLCASLPGGFTEAFFGQGTRLTVV.

The table lists this clone with a count of one. V usage is TRBV2 and J usage is TRBJ1-5; 8 bases are a match to TRBD1. V lost 7 bases, J lost 0 bases, and 5 bases stayed unmatched. CDR1 is SNHLY and CDR2 is FYNNEI in the germline V gene. The CDR3 is 15 residues long. CDR3 coding DNA: TGTGCCAGCACCGGAGGACAGGGTAGCAATCAGCCCCAGCATTTT. It yields the protein CASTGGQGSNQPQHF.

The gene calls are TRBV7-9 and TRBJ2-5, with TRBD2 matching 11 bases. Losses at the gene ends were 2 bases for V and 11 bases for J; bases not matched to a gene: 4. CDR3 length: 13 amino acids. The germline V gene has CDR1 SEHNR and CDR2 FQNEAQ (reference sequence). The CDR3, as DNA: TGTGCCAGCAGCTTAAGACTAGCGGGACGGCAGTACTTC. Translating gives CASSLRLAGRQYF. The full variable domain, rest sourced from reference TRBV7-9 and TRBJ2-5, is DTGVSQNPRHKITKRGQNVTFRCDPISEHNRLYWYRQTLGQGPEFLTYFQNEAQLEKSRLLSDRFSAERPKGSFSTLEIQRTEQGDSAMYLCASSLRLAGRQYFGPGTRLLVL.

The J gene is TRBJ2-5, the V gene TRBV7-8; D uncertain. Trimming pared 3 bases from V and 3 bases from J, leaving 8 bases between. CDR3 length: 13 amino acids. Germline CDR1 SGHVS, CDR2 FQNEAQ. The CDR3 region is CASSFVREETQYF. CDR3 DNA: TGTGCCAGCAGCTTCGTACGGGAAGAGACCCAGTACTTC.

The V call is TRBV18, the J call TRBJ1-2, with D perhaps matching TRBD1 (6 bases). CDR1 KGHSH and CDR2 LQKENI come from the germline V gene. V lost 2 bases to trimming and J lost 2 bases, with 12 bases between them. The CDR3 spans 15 residues. The CDR3 spells CASSPLGQGNYGYTF. In DNA, the CDR3 is TGTGCCAGCTCACCATTGGGGCAGGGGAACTATGGCTACACCTTC.

The chain couples TRBV7-2 to TRBJ1-6; D might be TRBD1 (5 bases). Per germline, CDR1 SGHTA and CDR2 FQGNSA. Trimming pared 4 bases from V and 10 bases from J, leaving 11 bases between. The CDR3 has 13 amino acids. The CDR3 DNA reads TGTGCCAGCAGCTCCAATAGGGGATCACCCCTCCACTTT. It codes for CASSSNRGSPLHF.

The genes are TRBV11-3 and TRBJ2-1; the match to TRBD1 covers 7 bases. The junction had 9 bases not matched to a gene; V was cut back by 5 bases and J by 8 bases. CDR1 SGHNT and CDR2 YENEEA come from the germline V gene. CDR3 length equals 14 residues. CDR3 in amino acids: CASSRDSNEDEQFF. Here the CDR3 DNA reads TGTGCCAGCAGCCGGGACAGTAATGAAGATGAGCAGTTCTTC.

The rearrangement joins TRBV5-1 to TRBJ2-5, with TRBD1 identical over 11 bases. CDR1 SGHRS and CDR2 YFSETQ come from the germline V gene. This CDR3 has 15 amino acids. Trimming cost V 4 bases and J 4 bases; bases outside gene matches: 6. CDR3 DNA: TGCGCCAGCAGCCCGCGGACAGGGGGCAGAGAGACCCAGTACTTC. Amino acid sequence: CASSPRTGGRETQYF.

The rearrangement joins TRBV27 to TRBJ1-1; D may be TRBD1 (5 bases). Trimming removed 1 base at V and 4 bases at J, with 10 bases between. CDR3 length: 14 amino acids. Germline V lookup: CDR1 MNHEY, CDR2 SMNVEV (reference sequence). CDR3: CASSLYGATTEAFF. CDR3 bases: TGTGCCAGCAGTTTATATGGGGCTACCACTGAAGCTTTCTTT.

The rearrangement joins TRBV6-1 to TRBJ1-2, with unresolved D. CDR1 is MNHNS, CDR2 SASEGT, per germline. The CDR3 runs to 15 residues. The ends were cut back, 1 base at V and 4 bases at J, with 13 bases in the middle. CDR3 sequence: CASSEGAGLIYGYTF. The CDR3 nucleotides read TGTGCCAGCAGTGAAGGGGCAGGCTTGATCTATGGCTACACCTTC.

This rearrangement joins TRBV5-1 to TRBJ1-1; D is possibly TRBD1 (6 bases). Germline CDR1 reads SGHRS; CDR2 reads YFSETQ. The CDR3 is made up of 16 amino acids. Trimming removed 0 bases from V and 4 bases from J, with 16 bases in between. CDR3 protein: CASSLDEYRAGTEAFF. The DNA of the CDR3 is TGCGCCAGCAGCTTGGACGAGTACAGGGCAGGCACTGAAGCTTTCTTT.

This clone was found once. V gene TRBV28 combines with J gene TRBJ2-7, with D possibly being TRBD1 (5 bases). The V end lost 2 bases, the J end lost 0 bases, and 8 bases lay between the germline ends. The CDR3 totals 14 residues. Germline CDR1 and CDR2: MDHEN and SYDVKM. CDR3 nucleotides: TGTGCCAGCAGTTTAGACAGTGTCTCCTACGAGCAGTACTTC. This sequence encodes CASSLDSVSYEQYF.